This record looks at one T cell receptor beta chain sequence and its context. Assay used: immunoSEQ multiplex PCR; TCRdb lists only in-frame clones, some missing. The profile shows some 120,000 clones, approximately 90% of them singletons. These data belong to a study of T cell responses to AZD1222 COVID-19 vaccine. Study background: Second doses at about 4 or about 12 weeks were pooled.

V shed 3 bases and J shed 0 bases, with 10 bases lying between them. Germline-derived CDR1 and CDR2 are SGDLS and YYNGEE. The CDR3 has 15 amino acids. The clonotype comes from an adult in good health. This chain joins TRBV9 and TRBJ1-3; D is uncertain. The sample in question was peripheral blood, obtained on day 0 of AZD1222 vaccination. The CDR3 here is CASSAPDGSGNTIYF. In DNA, the CDR3 is TGTGCCAGCAGCGCCCCGGACGGCTCTGGAAACACCATATATTTT.